This T cell receptor beta chain derives from a study of response to subunit inactivated influenza vaccine. TCRdb processed the RT-PCR reads anew with MiXCR; each CDR3 protein has one entry. The sample has hundreds of thousands of distinct CDR3 sequences; roughly 12% are singletons. The CDR3 is made up of 14 amino acids. The V and J ends lost 3 bases and 3 bases respectively, with 11 bases between them. CDR1 and CDR2 (germline): MNHEY, SMNVEV (reference sequence). In addition, the sample was reused for a study of T cells expressing NK-cell markers. That work adds: Generation of TCR beta cDNA was performed by 5'RACE template switching incorporating UMIs. The eight sequenced donors comprised seven who were HCMV-seropositive and one who was seronegative. Sorting in several experiments was restricted by an anti-gamma-delta TCR antibody to alpha-beta TCR T cells.

This clonotype was obtained from a man in his fifties or sixties who received an inactivated influenza vaccine. Sequencing used PBMCs from blood, obtained on the day of vaccination. The chain recombines TRBV27 with TRBJ2-5; tentatively, D is TRBD2 (6 bases). CDR3 protein: CASSFRGIEETQYF. The CDR3, as DNA: TGTGCCAGCAGTTTTCGCGGGATTGAAGAGACCCAGTACTTC.